This T cell receptor beta chain was documented in a study of blood T cell repertoires in COVID-19. Background on the study: COVID-19 samples collected from the United States, Italy and Spain covered acute and convalescent phases. PBMCs, B-cell-depleted T cells, or T cells were the source of the cDNA or gDNA that made up the material.

TCRdb's table, derived via immunoSEQ multiplex PCR, lists solely in-frame clones and lacks some. The data show a few hundred thousand clones, with 85% to 90% seen just once and 1% to 1.3% held by the top ten. The V and J ends lost 5 bases and 4 bases respectively, with 8 bases between them. The CDR3 runs 12 residues. CDR1 is MDHEN and CDR2 is SYDVKM in the germline V gene. This clonotype originated in a man in his thirties or forties who had recovered from COVID-19. The V gene is TRBV28, the J gene TRBJ1-2, with D unresolved. Sequences were obtained from PBMCs or T cells enriched from blood (not recorded which). The CDR3 protein is CASSRGFYGYTF. CDR3 nucleotides: TGTGCCAGCAGTCGGGGATTCTATGGCTACACCTTC.